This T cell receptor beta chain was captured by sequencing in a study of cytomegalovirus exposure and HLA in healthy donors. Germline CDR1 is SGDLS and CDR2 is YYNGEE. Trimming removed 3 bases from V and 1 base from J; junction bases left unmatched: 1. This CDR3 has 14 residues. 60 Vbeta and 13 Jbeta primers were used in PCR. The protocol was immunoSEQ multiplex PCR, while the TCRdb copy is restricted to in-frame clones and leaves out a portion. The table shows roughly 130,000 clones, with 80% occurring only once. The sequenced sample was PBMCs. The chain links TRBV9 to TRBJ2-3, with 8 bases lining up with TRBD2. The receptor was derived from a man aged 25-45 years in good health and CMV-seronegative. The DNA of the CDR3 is TGTGCCAGCAGCGCGGGGGGGGGCACAGATACGCAGTATTTT. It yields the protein CASSAGGGTDTQYF.